In its sample, the clone carrying this TCR beta chain was seen many times. An end of the junction does not agree with germline; a read error may underlie this. This specimen comes from a study of regulatory T cells in long-lasting Graves disease. CDR3 length: 18 residues. CDR1 and CDR2 (germline): SGHRS, YFSETQ. Libraries of TCR beta came from iRepertoire HTBI primers plus Arm-PCR of CDR3 regions. TCRdb reprocessed the multiplex PCR reads via MiXCR and lists one record per CDR3 protein. The table includes about 530,000 distinct CDR3 sequences, approximately 16% detected once. Time point of the sample: newly diagnosed GD, antithyroid drugs for less than 3 months. With RNA extracted from PBMCs as input, the TCR library was made. From each patient, about 8.1 milliliters of peripheral blood was drawn and collected into an EDTA anticoagulant tube. These sequences were also reported in another study, on T cells in Graves' hyperthyroidism and ophthalmopathy. That report adds: Ophthalmopathy, which appeared later, was predicted by the model a median around 6.5 months before onset.

The specimen was peripheral blood mononuclear cells (PBMCs), collected at new diagnosis, from a patient treated with antithyroid drugs. The receptor was derived from a woman aged 35-65 years with Graves disease. The chain employs TRBV5-1 and TRBJ2-3; TRBD2 agrees at 8 bases. This CDR3 reads CASSLPAPQSGGGDTQYF. CDR3 nucleotide sequence: TGCGCCAGCAGCTTGCCCGCCCCACAGTCCGGGGGGGGAGATACGCAGTACTTT.